Presented here are 30 T cell receptor beta chains from one specimen sequenced in a study of cytomegalovirus exposure and HLA in healthy donors. Using immunoSEQ multiplex PCR, the repertoire was profiled, and TCRdb retains in-frame clones only, with some absent. The repertoire holds around 240,000 clones, with roughly 89% as singletons. Sequences were obtained from PBMCs. Receptor source: a woman aged 18-29 years in good health and CMV-seronegative.

This CDR3 reads CASSSTRTGLAKNIQYF. In nucleotides, the CDR3 is TGTGCCAGCAGCTCGACACGGACGGGACTAGCCAAAAACATTCAGTACTTC. V is TRBV13 and J is TRBJ2-4; TRBD2 might be the D (6 bases). Germline V gives CDR1 PRHDT, CDR2 FYEKMQ (reference sequence). V was cut by 4 bases and J by 0 bases, with 16 bases left in between. CDR3 length: 17 amino acids.

The CDR3 nucleotides read TGTGCCAGCAGTCCTCGGGACAGGCCTAGCTATGGCTACACCTTC. The encoded protein is CASSPRDRPSYGYTF. The J gene is TRBJ1-2, the V gene TRBV27; TRBD1 agrees at 8 bases. The CDR3 has 15 amino acids. V lost 5 bases to trimming and J lost 4 bases; unmatched junction nucleotides: 9. Germline CDR1 and CDR2: MNHEY and SMNVEV (reference sequence).

The gene calls are TRBV27 and TRBJ2-7, with D maybe TRBD1 (6 bases). The CDR3 has 13 residues. Trimming pared 6 bases from V and 6 bases from J, leaving 15 bases between. Germline loops: CDR1 MNHEY, CDR2 SMNVEV (reference sequence). For the CDR3, the DNA is TGTGCCAGCAGCTACACAACAGGGCCCGAGCAGTACTTC. The encoded protein is CASSYTTGPEQYF.

A single count supports this clone. This chain connects TRBV5-1 to TRBJ2-6; 8 positions agree with TRBD1. The J segment lost 0 bases and the V segment lost 2 bases, leaving 4 bases of the junction unmatched. This CDR3 region has 17 residues. Germline assignment: CDR1 SGHRS and CDR2 YFSETQ. In DNA form, the CDR3 reads TGCGCCAGCAGCTTTCCGGGACAGGACTCTGGGGCCAACGTCCTGACTTTC. It translates to CASSFPGQDSGANVLTF.

This chain connects TRBV19 to TRBJ2-1; 7 nucleotides agree with TRBD2. Germline V CDR1 and CDR2: LNHDA, SQIVND (reference sequence). The CDR3 is 16 residues long. Trimming removed 1 base from V and 3 bases from J; junction bases left unmatched: 6. The chain's CDR3 is CASSIVRRTSYNEQFF. CDR3 bases: TGTGCCAGTAGTATAGTGCGGAGGACTAGCTACAATGAGCAGTTCTTC.

The chain couples TRBV6-6 to TRBJ2-1; 7 bases align to TRBD2. The CDR3 extends over 14 amino acids. V lost 9 bases, J lost 7 bases, and 12 bases stayed unmatched. Germline CDR1 and CDR2: MNHNY and SVGAGI (reference sequence). CDR3 region: CASEISLGGNEQFF. The CDR3 DNA follows: TGTGCCAGTGAGATTTCATTGGGGGGGAATGAGCAGTTCTTC.

This sequence joins TRBV6-4 and TRBJ2-3, with 8 bases that match TRBD2. Germline V CDR1 and CDR2: MRHNA, SNTAGT. V lost 0 bases, J lost 6 bases, and 5 bases stayed unmatched. This CDR3 comprises 15 residues. The CDR3 coding sequence is TGTGCCAGCAGTGACTCTTTTAGCGGGGCTGATACGCAGTATTTT. Amino acid sequence: CASSDSFSGADTQYF.

The rearrangement joins TRBV5-1 to TRBJ2-6; D may be TRBD1 (5 bases). The CDR3 has 17 amino acids. V lost 0 bases and J lost 1, with 11 bases in between. Per the germline V gene, CDR1 is SGHRS and CDR2 is YFSETQ. CDR3 sequence: CASSLAVRASGANVLTF. The DNA for the CDR3 is TGCGCCAGCAGCTTGGCCGTCAGGGCGTCTGGGGCCAACGTCCTGACTTTC. Full variable domain (missing parts from reference TRBV5-1 and TRBJ2-6): KAGVTQTPRYLIKTRGQQVTLSCSPISGHRSVSWYQQTPGQGLQFLFEYFSETQRNKGNFPGRFSGRQFSNSRSEMNVSTLELGDSALYLCASSLAVRASGANVLTFGAGSRLTVL.

J is TRBJ2-1 and V is TRBV5-1; 9 nucleotides align to TRBD2. V shed 1 base, J shed 4 bases, and the junction held 3 bases outside the gene matches. Germline V gene lookup returns CDR1 SGHRS and CDR2 YFSETQ. This CDR3 has 15 residues. In DNA form, the CDR3 reads TGCGCCAGCAGCTTGTCGGCGGGGGGGTACAATGAGCAGTTCTTC. Its protein product is CASSLSAGGYNEQFF.

Only one count was recorded for this clone. This sequence joins TRBV4-3 and TRBJ2-5, with TRBD2 identical over 12 bases. Germline loops: CDR1 LGHNA, CDR2 YSLEER. V lost 4 bases, J lost 2 bases, and 5 bases stayed unmatched. There are 16 residues in the CDR3. CDR3 DNA sequence: TGCGCCAGCAGCCTGAATCTAGCGGGGGGGCAAGAGACCCAGTACTTC. Amino acid sequence: CASSLNLAGGQETQYF.

The J gene is TRBJ1-4, the V gene TRBV5-5; the D gene is possibly TRBD1 (5 bases). This CDR3 spans 14 amino acids. V gave up 4 bases and J gave up 8 bases, with 15 bases separating them. Germline CDR1 is SGHKS and CDR2 is YYEKEE (reference sequence). The CDR3 is CASSGASAEEKLFF. The CDR3 DNA follows: TGTGCCAGCAGCGGGGCGTCGGCGGAAGAAAAACTGTTTTTT.

The table lists this clone with a count of one. This chain uses TRBV28 with TRBJ2-5, with 13 positions matching TRBD2. Per the germline V gene, CDR1 is MDHEN and CDR2 is SYDVKM. Trimming removed 5 bases from V and 7 bases from J; junction bases left unmatched: 4. This CDR3 has 14 amino acids. CDR3 sequence: CASSTRTSGGTQYF. The CDR3 DNA reads TGTGCCAGCAGTACCCGGACTAGCGGGGGGACCCAGTACTTC.

V usage is TRBV2 and J usage is TRBJ1-5, with TRBD1 matching over 8 bases. Germline CDR1 is SNHLY and CDR2 is FYNNEI. With 3 bases clipped from V and 7 bases from J, the junction kept 5 bases outside the gene matches. The length of the CDR3 is 14 residues. In nucleotides, the CDR3 is TGTGCCAGCAGTGAGAACAGGGGGGGCCAGCCCCAGCATTTT. Translated, it gives CASSENRGGQPQHF.

The rearrangement joins TRBV7-8 to TRBJ1-5; D is unclear. Germline V gene lookup returns CDR1 SGHVS and CDR2 FQNEAQ. With 0 bases removed from V and 4 bases from J, the gap between germline ends came to 10 bases. There are 15 residues in the CDR3. The CDR3 coding sequence is TGTGCCAGCAGCTTAGCGGACGGGAAAAATCAGCCCCAGCATTTT. Its protein is CASSLADGKNQPQHF.

J is TRBJ2-1 and V is TRBV2, with 7 bases lining up with TRBD1. CDR1 SNHLY and CDR2 FYNNEI come from the germline V gene. The CDR3 consists of 15 residues. V trimming: 6 bases; J trimming: 0 bases; junction bases outside the gene matches: 5. DNA of the CDR3: TGTGCCAGCAGGACCTCAGGGGGCTCCTACAATGAGCAGTTCTTC. Translation gives CASRTSGGSYNEQFF.

V usage is TRBV4-1 and J usage is TRBJ1-4, with 7 nucleotides matching TRBD1. Germline loops: CDR1 MGHRA, CDR2 YSYEKL. V gave up 3 bases and J gave up 1 base; unmatched junction bases: 5. This CDR3 spans 16 amino acids. This chain's CDR3 is CASSQPGQQTNEKLFF. The DNA for the CDR3 is TGCGCCAGCAGCCAGCCGGGACAGCAAACTAATGAAAAACTGTTTTTT.

The gene calls are TRBV6-5 and TRBJ1-5, with D perhaps TRBD1 (5 bases). Germline V lookup: CDR1 MNHEY, CDR2 SVGAGI. The length of the CDR3 is 14 residues. Trimming shortened V by 4 bases and J by 7 bases, and 14 bases separated the two germline ends. This CDR3 is CASSSEGSRQPQHF. CDR3 in DNA: TGTGCCAGCAGTTCGGAGGGGTCTCGGCAGCCCCAGCATTTT.

The rearrangement uses TRBV7-9 and TRBJ2-2; tentatively, D is TRBD2 (5 bases). V gave up 0 bases and J gave up 3 bases, with 8 bases separating them. This CDR3 comprises 15 residues. Germline V gene lookup returns CDR1 SEHNR and CDR2 FQNEAQ (reference sequence). CDR3 amino acids: CASSLARDHTGELFF. The DNA of the CDR3 is TGTGCCAGCAGCTTAGCTCGGGATCACACCGGGGAGCTGTTTTTT. The full variable domain, with the rest looked up from reference TRBV7-9 and TRBJ2-2, is DTGVSQNPRHKITKRGQNVTFRCDPISEHNRLYWYRQTLGQGPEFLTYFQNEAQLEKSRLLSDRFSAERPKGSFSTLEIQRTEQGDSAMYLCASSLARDHTGELFFGEGSRLTVL.

The genes are TRBV28 and TRBJ1-3; D perhaps matches TRBD1 (5 bases). There are 15 residues in the CDR3. Germline V gives CDR1 MDHEN, CDR2 SYDVKM. V lost 5 bases and J lost 2, with 13 bases in between. The CDR3 protein is CASSPTGFAGNTIYF. The CDR3 bases are TGTGCCAGCAGTCCCACAGGTTTCGCTGGAAACACCATATATTTT.

The chain uses TRBV7-9 and TRBJ2-1, with D perhaps TRBD2 (6 bases). V was clipped by 5 bases and J by 5 bases, with 16 bases between them. The germline V gene has CDR1 SEHNR and CDR2 FQNEAQ (reference sequence). This CDR3 contains 15 residues. The chain's CDR3 is CASSDTGLPNNEQFF. The DNA of the CDR3 is TGTGCCAGCAGCGATACGGGACTGCCTAACAATGAGCAGTTCTTC.

The V gene is TRBV27, the J gene TRBJ1-1; TRBD1 is a possible D gene (6 bases). CDR1 and CDR2 from the germline V gene are MNHEY and SMNVEV (reference sequence). The length of the CDR3 is 13 residues. Deletions cut 6 bases from V and 6 bases from J, with 14 bases between. The CDR3 DNA reads as TGTGCCAGCAGGAAACAGGGTGTACCTGAAGCTTTCTTT. Its translation is CASRKQGVPEAFF.

The V and J genes are TRBV6-5 and TRBJ2-3; possibly TRBD1 for D (5 bases). This CDR3 has 15 residues. V was trimmed by 4 bases and J by 2 bases, leaving 13 bases between them. Germline V gene data show CDR1 as MNHEY and CDR2 as SVGAGI. The CDR3 loop reads CASSFRTDNTDTQYF. CDR3 coding DNA: TGTGCCAGCAGTTTCCGGACGGACAACACAGATACGCAGTATTTT.

This clone showed up just once. The CDR3: CASSLDRDQPQHF. The CDR3 nucleotides are TGTGCCAGCAGCTTGGACAGGGATCAGCCCCAGCATTTT. The chain joins TRBV7-7 to TRBJ1-5; 8 bases fit TRBD1. V was clipped by 3 bases and J by 5 bases; unmatched bases: 0. Germline V CDR1 and CDR2: SSHAT, FNYEAQ (reference sequence). The length of the CDR3 is 13 residues.

The V gene is TRBV5-1, the J gene TRBJ1-1; D possibly corresponds to TRBD1 (5 bases). This CDR3 region has 14 residues. V lost 0 bases, J lost 5 bases, and 11 bases lay in between. The germline CDR1 and CDR2 sequences are SGHRS and YFSETQ. The CDR3 region is CASSLGGGGTEAFF. For the CDR3, the DNA is TGCGCCAGCAGCTTGGGAGGCGGGGGAACTGAAGCTTTCTTT.

The rearrangement joins TRBV28 to TRBJ2-7; 10 positions match TRBD1. CDR3 length: 14 amino acids. V lost 6 bases, J lost 2 bases, and 4 bases stayed unmatched. Germline V gene sequence: CDR1 MDHEN, CDR2 SYDVKM. CDR3 residues: CASSRGQGPYEQYF. CDR3 nucleotides: TGTGCCAGCAGCCGGGGACAGGGGCCCTACGAGCAGTACTTC.

The V and J genes are TRBV11-3 and TRBJ1-3; D gene ambiguous. Per the germline V gene, CDR1 is SGHNT and CDR2 is YENEEA. The CDR3 length is 16 residues. V was trimmed by 0 bases and J by 0 bases, leaving 9 bases between them. This CDR3 is CASSLDRRISGNTIYF. The CDR3 nucleotides read TGTGCCAGCAGCTTAGATCGGCGGATCTCTGGAAACACCATATATTTT.

This clone occurred once. V is TRBV28 and J is TRBJ2-6; no clear D. Germline V gene sequence: CDR1 MDHEN, CDR2 SYDVKM. This CDR3 is built from 13 residues. The V end lost 9 bases, the J end lost 0 bases, and 6 bases lay between the germline ends. The CDR3 DNA is TGTGCCAGTCGTTACTCTGGGGCCAACGTCCTGACTTTC. As protein: CASRYSGANVLTF.

The genes are TRBV5-1 and TRBJ2-1, with TRBD2 matching 10 bases. Germline CDR1 reads SGHRS; CDR2 reads YFSETQ. This CDR3 spans 15 amino acids. Trimming removed 2 bases from V and 6 bases from J; junction bases left unmatched: 5. The DNA of the CDR3 is TGCGCCAGCAGCTTTGTAGCGGGGGGCCTCAATGAGCAGTTCTTC. Amino acids: CASSFVAGGLNEQFF.

V usage is TRBV19 and J usage is TRBJ1-5; TRBD1 might be the D (5 bases). With 6 bases removed from V and 0 bases from J, the gap between germline ends came to 9 bases. This CDR3 spans 14 amino acids. Germline-derived CDR1 and CDR2 are LNHDA and SQIVND (reference sequence). CDR3 sequence: CASRTVFSNQPQHF. The CDR3 region has the DNA TGTGCCAGTAGGACAGTTTTTAGCAATCAGCCCCAGCATTTT.

The CDR3 sequence is CASSLLAGLSTDTQYF. CDR3 DNA: TGCGCCAGCAGCTTGTTAGCGGGGTTGAGCACAGATACGCAGTATTTT. This chain connects TRBV5-1 to TRBJ2-3; 8 nucleotides line up with TRBD2. Trimming at V came to 1 base and at J to 0 bases, leaving 4 bases not matched to a gene. CDR1 and CDR2 from the germline V gene are SGHRS and YFSETQ. This CDR3 contains 16 residues.